Given below is one TCR beta chain in context. These data are taken from a study of shared T cell receptors in the human thymus. The CDR3 sequence is 15 residues long. V lost 4 bases and J 2 bases, leaving 13 bases between the germline ends. From germline, CDR1 is ENHRY and CDR2 SYGVKD. Assay: immunoSEQ multiplex PCR; the TCRdb copy retains only in-frame clones and omits some. Of fewer than 700,000 clones in the sample, approximately 90% were seen once. These data also featured in a second study, about human thymus T cells. As reported in that work: Donation came from healthy Finnish infants having corrective surgery for congenital heart defects.

The chain links TRBV10-3 to TRBJ2-3; D ambiguous. This receptor was obtained from a boy under two years old with a congenital heart defect. The source material was thymocytes. The CDR3 protein is CAISAANYHTDTQYF. CDR3 coding DNA: TGTGCCATCAGTGCGGCTAACTATCACACAGATACGCAGTATTTT.